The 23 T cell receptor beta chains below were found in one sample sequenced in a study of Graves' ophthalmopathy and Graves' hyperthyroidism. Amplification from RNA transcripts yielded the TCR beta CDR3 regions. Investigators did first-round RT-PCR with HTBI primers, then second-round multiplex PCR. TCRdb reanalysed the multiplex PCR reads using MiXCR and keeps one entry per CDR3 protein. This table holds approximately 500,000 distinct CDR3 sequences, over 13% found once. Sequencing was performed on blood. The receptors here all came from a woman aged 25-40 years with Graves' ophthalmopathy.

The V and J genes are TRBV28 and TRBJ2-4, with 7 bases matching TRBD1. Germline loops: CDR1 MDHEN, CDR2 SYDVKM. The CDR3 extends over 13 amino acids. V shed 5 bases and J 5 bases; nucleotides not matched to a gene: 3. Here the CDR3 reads CASSQGVENIQYF. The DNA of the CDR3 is TGTGCCAGCAGTCAGGGGGTAGAAAACATTCAGTACTTC.

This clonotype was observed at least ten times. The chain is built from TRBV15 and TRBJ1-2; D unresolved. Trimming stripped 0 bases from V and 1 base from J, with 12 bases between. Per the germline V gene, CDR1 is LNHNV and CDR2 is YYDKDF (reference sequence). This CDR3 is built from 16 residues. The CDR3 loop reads CATSRDRGGSNYGYTF. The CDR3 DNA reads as TGTGCCACCAGCAGAGATAGAGGTGGGAGTAACTATGGCTACACCTTC.

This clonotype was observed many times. The CDR3: CASTNLQGSGYTF. CDR3 DNA: TGTGCCAGCACTAATCTCCAGGGTTCTGGCTACACCTTC. The chain uses TRBV12-3 or TRBV12-4 and TRBJ1-2, with a tentative D call TRBD1 (5 bases). Trimming removed 7 bases at V and 7 bases at J, with 16 bases between. The CDR3 contains 13 residues.

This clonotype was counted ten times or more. CDR3 in DNA: TGTGCCACCCAGGGACAGTCGAACACCGGGGAGCTGTTTTTT. It specifies CATQGQSNTGELFF. J is TRBJ2-2 and V is TRBV6-1; 7 bases agree with TRBD1. The V gene end was trimmed by 10 bases and the J gene end by 0 bases; junction bases not matched to a gene: 5. CDR1 and CDR2 from the germline V gene are MNHNS and SASEGT. The CDR3 has 14 residues.

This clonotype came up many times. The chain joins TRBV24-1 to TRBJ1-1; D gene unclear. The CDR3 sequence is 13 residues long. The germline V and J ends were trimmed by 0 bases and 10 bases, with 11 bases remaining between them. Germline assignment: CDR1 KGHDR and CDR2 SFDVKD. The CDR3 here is CATSDLGVFGAFF. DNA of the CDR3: TGTGCCACCAGTGATTTGGGGGTTTTTGGAGCTTTCTTT.

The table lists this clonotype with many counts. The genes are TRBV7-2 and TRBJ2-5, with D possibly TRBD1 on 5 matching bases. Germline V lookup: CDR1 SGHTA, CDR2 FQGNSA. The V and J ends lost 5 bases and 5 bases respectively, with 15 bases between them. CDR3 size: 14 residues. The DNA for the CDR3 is TGTGCCAGCAGCCCAGCCGGCAGGGTTGAGACCCAGTACTTC. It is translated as CASSPAGRVETQYF.

As DNA, the CDR3 is TGTGCCAGCAGCTTTATGGTTAACGAGCAGTACTTC. Residues: CASSFMVNEQYF. The rearrangement links TRBV13 to TRBJ2-7; no definite D call. The ends were cut back, 3 bases at V and 5 bases at J, with 8 bases in the middle. CDR1 is PRHDT, CDR2 FYEKMQ, per germline (reference sequence). The CDR3 is 12 residues long.

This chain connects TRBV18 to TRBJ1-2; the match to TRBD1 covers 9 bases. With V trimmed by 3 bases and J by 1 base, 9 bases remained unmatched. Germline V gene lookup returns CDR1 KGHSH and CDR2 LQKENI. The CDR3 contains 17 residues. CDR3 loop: CASSPSGTGSYNYGYTF. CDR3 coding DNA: TGTGCCAGCTCACCTTCCGGGACAGGGTCCTATAACTATGGCTACACCTTC. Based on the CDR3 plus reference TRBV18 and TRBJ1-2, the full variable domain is NAGVMQNPRHLVRRRGQEARLRCSPMKGHSHVYWYRQLPEEGLKFMVYLQKENIIDESGMPKERFSAEFPKEGPSILRIQQVVRGDSAAYFCASSPSGTGSYNYGYTFGSGTRLTVV.

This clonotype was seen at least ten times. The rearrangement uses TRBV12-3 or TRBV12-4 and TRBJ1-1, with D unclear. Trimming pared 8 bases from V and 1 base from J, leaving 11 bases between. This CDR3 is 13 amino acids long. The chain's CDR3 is CASRPAENTEAFF. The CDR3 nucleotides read TGTGCCAGCCGTCCCGCGGAGAACACTGAAGCTTTCTTT.

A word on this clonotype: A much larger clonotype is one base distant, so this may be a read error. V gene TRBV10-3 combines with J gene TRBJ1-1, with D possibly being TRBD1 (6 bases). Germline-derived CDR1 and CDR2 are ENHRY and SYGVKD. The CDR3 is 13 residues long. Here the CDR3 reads CSISGRGNPEAFF. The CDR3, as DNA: TGTTCCATCAGTGGAAGGGGGAACCCTGAAGCTTTCTTT.

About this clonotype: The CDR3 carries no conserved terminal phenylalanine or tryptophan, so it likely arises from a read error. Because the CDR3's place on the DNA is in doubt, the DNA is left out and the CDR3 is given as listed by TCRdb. CDR3 in amino acids: CASSIRTGIGELFL. The genes are TRBV27 and TRBJ2-2. CDR1 and CDR2 (germline): MNHEY, SMNVEV (reference sequence). The CDR3 has 14 residues if both end residues are counted.

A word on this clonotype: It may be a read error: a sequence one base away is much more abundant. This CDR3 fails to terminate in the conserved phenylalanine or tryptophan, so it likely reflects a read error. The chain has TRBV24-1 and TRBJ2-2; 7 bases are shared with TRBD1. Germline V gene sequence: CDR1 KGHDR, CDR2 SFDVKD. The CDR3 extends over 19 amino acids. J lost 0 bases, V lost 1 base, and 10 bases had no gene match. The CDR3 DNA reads TGTGCCACCAGTGATTTTGTCCGGGACAGTCGAACGAACACCGGGGAGCTGTTTTTG. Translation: CATSDFVRDSRTNTGELFL.

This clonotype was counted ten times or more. CDR3 residues: CASSPLTGFLYEQYF. The DNA for the CDR3 is TGTGCCAGCAGCCCTTTGACAGGCTTCCTCTACGAGCAGTACTTC. The J gene is TRBJ2-7, the V gene TRBV28; the D gene is possibly TRBD1 (6 bases). This CDR3 region has 15 residues. Looked up from germline, CDR1 is MDHEN and CDR2 is SYDVKM. V lost 6 bases and J lost 3, with 18 bases in between.

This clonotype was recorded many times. CDR3 coding DNA: TGCGGGGGCCGCCACGCGAACACTGAAGCTTTCTTT. Amino acid sequence: CGGRHANTEAFF. The V and J genes are TRBV20-1 and TRBJ1-1; D may be TRBD1 (6 bases). Germline V gene lookup returns CDR1 DFQATT and CDR2 SNEGSKA (reference sequence). The length of the CDR3 is 12 residues.

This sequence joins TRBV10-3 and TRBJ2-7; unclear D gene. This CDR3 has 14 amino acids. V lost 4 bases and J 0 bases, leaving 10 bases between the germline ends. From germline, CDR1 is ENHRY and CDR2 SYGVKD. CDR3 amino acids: CAISGVLSSYEQYF. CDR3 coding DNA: TGTGCCATCAGTGGGGTACTTTCCTCCTACGAGCAGTACTTC.

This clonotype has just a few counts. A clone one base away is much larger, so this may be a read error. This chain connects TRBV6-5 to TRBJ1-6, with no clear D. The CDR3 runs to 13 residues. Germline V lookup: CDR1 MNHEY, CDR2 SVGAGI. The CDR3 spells CASSYSSSSHLHF. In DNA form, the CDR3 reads TGTGCCAGCAGTTACTCAAGTAGTTCACACCTCCACTTT.

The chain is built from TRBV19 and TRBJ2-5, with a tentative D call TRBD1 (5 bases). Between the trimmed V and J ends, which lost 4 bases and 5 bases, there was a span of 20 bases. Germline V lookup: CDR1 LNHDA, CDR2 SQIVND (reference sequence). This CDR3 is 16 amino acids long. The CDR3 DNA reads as TGTGCCAGTAGTAGTCAACTTAAGGGGATATTTGAGACCCAGTACTTC. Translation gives CASSSQLKGIFETQYF.

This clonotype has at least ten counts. The CDR3 protein is CASSPDGRDTGELFF. As DNA, the CDR3 is TGCGCCAGCAGCCCCGACGGGAGAGACACCGGGGAGCTGTTTTTT. V usage is TRBV10-1 and J usage is TRBJ2-2, with D perhaps matching TRBD2 (6 bases). The V and J ends lost 6 bases and 3 bases respectively, with 14 bases between them. The CDR3 covers 15 residues. The V gene's germline CDR1 is WNHNN and CDR2 SYGVQD (reference sequence).

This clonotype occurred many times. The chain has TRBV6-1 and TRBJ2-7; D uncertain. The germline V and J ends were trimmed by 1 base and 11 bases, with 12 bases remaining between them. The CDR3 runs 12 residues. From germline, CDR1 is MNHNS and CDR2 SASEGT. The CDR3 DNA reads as TGTGCCAGCAGTGAAGTATTTGGGCCGGAGTACTTC. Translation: CASSEVFGPEYF.

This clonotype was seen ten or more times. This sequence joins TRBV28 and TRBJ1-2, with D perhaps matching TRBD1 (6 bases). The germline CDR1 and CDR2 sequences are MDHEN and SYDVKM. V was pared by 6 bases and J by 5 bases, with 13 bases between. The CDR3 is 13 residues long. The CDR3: CASRSGGGYGYTF. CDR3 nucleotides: TGTGCCAGCAGAAGCGGGGGCGGTTATGGCTACACCTTC.

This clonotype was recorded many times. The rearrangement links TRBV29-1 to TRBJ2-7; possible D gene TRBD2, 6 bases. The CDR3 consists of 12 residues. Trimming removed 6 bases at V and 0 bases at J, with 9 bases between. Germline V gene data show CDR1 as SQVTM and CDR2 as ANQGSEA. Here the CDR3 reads CSVRGISYEQYF. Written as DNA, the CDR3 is TGCAGCGTCCGGGGGATCTCCTACGAGCAGTACTTC.

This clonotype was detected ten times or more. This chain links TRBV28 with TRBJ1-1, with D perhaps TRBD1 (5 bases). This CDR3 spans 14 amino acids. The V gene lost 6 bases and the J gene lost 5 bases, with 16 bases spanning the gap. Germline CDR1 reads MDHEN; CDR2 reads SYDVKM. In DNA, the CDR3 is TGTGCCAGCAGGCGGACGGGGGTATGGACTGAAGCTTTCTTT. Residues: CASRRTGVWTEAFF.

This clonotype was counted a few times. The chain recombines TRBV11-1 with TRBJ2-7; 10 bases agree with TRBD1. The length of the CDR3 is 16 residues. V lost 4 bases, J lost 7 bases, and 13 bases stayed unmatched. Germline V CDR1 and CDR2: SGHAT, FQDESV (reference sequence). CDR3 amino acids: CASSSYDRGRAVEQYF. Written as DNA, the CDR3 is TGTGCCAGCAGCTCCTACGACAGGGGGCGTGCGGTTGAGCAGTACTTC.